Reported below is one T cell receptor (beta chain). Its antigen is unidentified. V dropped 4 bases and J dropped 3; count of bases not matched to a gene: 5. Germline V gene sequence: CDR1 ENHRY, CDR2 SYGVKD. The CDR3 is 15 residues long. 13 Jbeta primers and 60 Vbeta primers were used for the PCR. This table comes from immunoSEQ multiplex PCR, and its TCRdb copy is limited to in-frame clones, with some not included. Among approximately 110,000 clones listed, 75% to 85% were seen once. The source of the sample is a study of cytomegalovirus exposure and HLA in healthy donors. General study results and limits: The productive fraction for most TCR beta V segments was about 90% or about 30% in an earlier analysis.

The sequencing input was PBMCs. This TCR derives from a man aged 30 to 39 in good health and CMV-seronegative. The chain uses TRBV10-3 and TRBJ2-2, with TRBD2 identical over 7 bases. CDR3 amino acids: CAISGGSLYTGELFF. The CDR3 DNA sequence: TGTGCCATCAGTGGCGGGAGCCTCTACACCGGGGAGCTGTTTTTT.